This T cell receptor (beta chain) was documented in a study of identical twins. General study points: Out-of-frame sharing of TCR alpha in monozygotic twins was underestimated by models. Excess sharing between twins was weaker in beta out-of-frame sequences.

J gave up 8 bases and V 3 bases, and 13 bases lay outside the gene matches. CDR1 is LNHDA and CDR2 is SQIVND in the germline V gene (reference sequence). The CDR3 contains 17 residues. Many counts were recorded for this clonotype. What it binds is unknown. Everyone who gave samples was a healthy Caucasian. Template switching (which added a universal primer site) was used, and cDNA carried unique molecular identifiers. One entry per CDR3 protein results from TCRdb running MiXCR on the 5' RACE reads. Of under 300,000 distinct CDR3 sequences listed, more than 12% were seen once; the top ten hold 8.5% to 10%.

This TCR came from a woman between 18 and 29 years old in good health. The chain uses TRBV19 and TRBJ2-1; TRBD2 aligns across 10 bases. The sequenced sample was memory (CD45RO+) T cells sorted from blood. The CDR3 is CASSIRLGLAGADEQFF. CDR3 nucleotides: TGTGCCAGTAGTATTCGGTTGGGGCTAGCGGGAGCCGATGAGCAGTTCTTC. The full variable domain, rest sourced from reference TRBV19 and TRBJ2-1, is DGGITQSPKYLFRKEGQNVTLSCEQNLNHDAMYWYRQDPGQGLRLIYYSQIVNDFQKGDIAEGYSVSREKKESFPLTVTSAQKNPTAFYLCASSIRLGLAGADEQFFGPGTRLTVL.